This T cell receptor (beta chain) came from a study of T-cell reconstitution after alpha-beta-depleted transplantation in children. There are many counts of this clonotype. Its specificity is not known. For TCRbeta, the library was prepared with unique molecular identifiers. From the PCR reads, TCRdb called clonotypes with MiXCR, one entry per CDR3 protein. The sample holds around 200,000 distinct CDR3 sequences, about 8.2% seen once. This CDR3 comprises 18 residues. CDR1 and CDR2 (germline): MDHEN, SYDVKM. The V and J ends lost 6 bases and 0 bases respectively, with 21 bases between them. Points from the study as a whole: Several hundred graft clones that had expanded were reportedly the source of alpha-beta T cells about two months after transplant.

This TCR derives from a male patient aged 2 to 10 who had a stem cell transplant for acute myeloid leukemia, so the T cells may come from the graft donor. The chain uses TRBV28 and TRBJ1-5, with D perhaps TRBD1 (6 bases). The sequences come from PBMCs, mostly from graft donor cells, collected 360 days after TCRalphabeta/CD19-depleted stem cell transplant. The CDR3 protein is CASSLHPPGVHSNQPQHF. The CDR3 DNA follows: TGTGCCAGCAGCCTCCATCCTCCAGGGGTCCATAGCAATCAGCCCCAGCATTTT.